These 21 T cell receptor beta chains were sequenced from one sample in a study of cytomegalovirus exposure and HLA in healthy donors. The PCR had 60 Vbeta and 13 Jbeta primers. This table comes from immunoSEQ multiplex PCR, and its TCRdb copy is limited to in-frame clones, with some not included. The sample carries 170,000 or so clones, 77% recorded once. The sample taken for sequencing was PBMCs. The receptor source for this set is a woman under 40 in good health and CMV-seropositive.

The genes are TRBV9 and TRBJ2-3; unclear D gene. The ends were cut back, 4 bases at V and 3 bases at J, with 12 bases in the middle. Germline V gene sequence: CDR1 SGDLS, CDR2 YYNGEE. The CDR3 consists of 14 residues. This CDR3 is CASSPRSRTDTQYF. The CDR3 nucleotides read TGTGCCAGCAGCCCCCGGTCGCGGACAGATACGCAGTATTTT.

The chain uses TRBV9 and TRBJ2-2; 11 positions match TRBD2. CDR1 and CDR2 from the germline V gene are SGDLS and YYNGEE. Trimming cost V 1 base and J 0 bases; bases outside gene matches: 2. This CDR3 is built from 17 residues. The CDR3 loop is CASSVLAGGTNTGELFF. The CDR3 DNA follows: TGTGCCAGCAGCGTACTAGCGGGAGGAACGAACACCGGGGAGCTGTTTTTT.

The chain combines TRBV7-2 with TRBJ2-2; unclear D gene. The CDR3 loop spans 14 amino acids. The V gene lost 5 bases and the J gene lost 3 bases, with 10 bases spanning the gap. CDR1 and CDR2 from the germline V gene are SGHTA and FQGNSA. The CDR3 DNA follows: TGTGCCAGCAGCCCATTCGGTTACACCGGGGAGCTGTTTTTT. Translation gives CASSPFGYTGELFF.

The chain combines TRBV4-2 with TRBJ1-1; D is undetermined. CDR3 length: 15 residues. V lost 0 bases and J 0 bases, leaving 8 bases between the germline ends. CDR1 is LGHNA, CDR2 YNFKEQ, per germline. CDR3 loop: CASSQDSSLNTEAFF. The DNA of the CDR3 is TGTGCCAGCAGCCAAGATAGTTCCTTGAACACTGAAGCTTTCTTT.

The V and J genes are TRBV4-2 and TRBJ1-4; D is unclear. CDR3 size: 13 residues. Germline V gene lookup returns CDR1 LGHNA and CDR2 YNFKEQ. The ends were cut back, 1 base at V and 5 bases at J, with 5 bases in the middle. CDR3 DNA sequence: TGTGCCAGCAGCCAAGGAGGGAATGAAAAACTGTTTTTT. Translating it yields CASSQGGNEKLFF.

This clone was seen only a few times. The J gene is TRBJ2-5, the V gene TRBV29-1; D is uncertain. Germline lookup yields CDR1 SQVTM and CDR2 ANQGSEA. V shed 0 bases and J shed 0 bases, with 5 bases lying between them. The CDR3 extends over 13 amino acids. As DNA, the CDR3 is TGCAGCGTTGAAGACAGGTACCAAGAGACCCAGTACTTC. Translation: CSVEDRYQETQYF.

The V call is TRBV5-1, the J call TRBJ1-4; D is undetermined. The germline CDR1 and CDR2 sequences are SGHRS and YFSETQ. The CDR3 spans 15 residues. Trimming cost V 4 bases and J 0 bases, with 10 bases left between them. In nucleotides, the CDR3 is TGCGCCAGCAGCGGTACAAGTGCAACTAATGAAAAACTGTTTTTT. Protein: CASSGTSATNEKLFF.

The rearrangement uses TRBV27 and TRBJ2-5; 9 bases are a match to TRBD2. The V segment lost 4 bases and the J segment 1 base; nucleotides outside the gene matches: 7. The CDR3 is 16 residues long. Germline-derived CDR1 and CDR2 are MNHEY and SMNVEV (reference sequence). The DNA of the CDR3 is TGTGCCAGCAGTTCCAGGACTAGCGCCACCCAAGAGACCCAGTACTTC. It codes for CASSSRTSATQETQYF.

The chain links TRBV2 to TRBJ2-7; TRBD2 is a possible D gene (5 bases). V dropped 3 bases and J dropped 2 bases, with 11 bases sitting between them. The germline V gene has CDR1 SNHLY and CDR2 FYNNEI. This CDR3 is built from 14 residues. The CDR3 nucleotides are TGTGCCAGCAGTGATAGGACTGATACCTACGAGCAGTACTTC. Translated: CASSDRTDTYEQYF.

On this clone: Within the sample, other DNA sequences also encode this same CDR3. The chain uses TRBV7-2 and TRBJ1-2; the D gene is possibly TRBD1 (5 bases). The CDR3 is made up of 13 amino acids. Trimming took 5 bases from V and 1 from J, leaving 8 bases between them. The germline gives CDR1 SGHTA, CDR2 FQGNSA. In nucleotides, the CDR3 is TGTGCCAGCAGCCCTGACAGTAACTATGGCTACACCTTC. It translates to CASSPDSNYGYTF. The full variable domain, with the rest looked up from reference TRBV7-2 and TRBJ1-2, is GAGVSQSPSNKVTEKGKDVELRCDPISGHTALYWYRQSLGQGLEFLIYFQGNSAPDKSGLPSDRFSAERTGGSVSTLTIQRTQQEDSAVYLCASSPDSNYGYTFGSGTRLTVV.

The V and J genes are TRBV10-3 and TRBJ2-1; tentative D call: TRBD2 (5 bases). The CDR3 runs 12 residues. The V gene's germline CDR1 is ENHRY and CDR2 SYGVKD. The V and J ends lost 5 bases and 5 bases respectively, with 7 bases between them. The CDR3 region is CAISSGDNEQFF. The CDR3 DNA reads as TGTGCCATCAGTAGCGGAGACAATGAGCAGTTCTTC.

The CDR3 loop reads CASSFTGVNEKLFF. CDR3 nucleotides: TGTGCCAGCAGCTTTACAGGGGTTAATGAAAAACTGTTTTTT. The chain uses TRBV5-4 and TRBJ1-4, with 7 positions matching TRBD1. Trimming removed 2 bases from V and 4 bases from J; junction bases left unmatched: 2. The length of the CDR3 is 14 residues. Germline V gene data show CDR1 as SGHNT and CDR2 as YYREEE (reference sequence).

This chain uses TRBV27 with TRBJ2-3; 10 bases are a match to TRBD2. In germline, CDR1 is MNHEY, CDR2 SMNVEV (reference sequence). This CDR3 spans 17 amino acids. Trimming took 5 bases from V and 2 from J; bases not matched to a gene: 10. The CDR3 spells CASSAPSGRAFTDTQYF. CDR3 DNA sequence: TGTGCCAGCAGTGCCCCGAGCGGGAGGGCTTTCACAGATACGCAGTATTTT.

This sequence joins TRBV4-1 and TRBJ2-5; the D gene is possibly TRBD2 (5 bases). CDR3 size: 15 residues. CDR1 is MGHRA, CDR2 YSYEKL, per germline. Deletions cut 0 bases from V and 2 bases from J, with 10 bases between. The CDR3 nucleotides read TGCGCCAGCAGCCAAGAAGGACTGAGACAAGAGACCCAGTACTTC. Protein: CASSQEGLRQETQYF.

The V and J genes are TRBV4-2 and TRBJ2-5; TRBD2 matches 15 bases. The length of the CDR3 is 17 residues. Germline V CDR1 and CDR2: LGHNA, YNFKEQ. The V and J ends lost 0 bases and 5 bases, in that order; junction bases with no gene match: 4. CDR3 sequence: CASSQDGLAGGLETQYF. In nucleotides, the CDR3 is TGTGCCAGCAGCCAAGATGGACTAGCGGGAGGGTTGGAGACCCAGTACTTC.

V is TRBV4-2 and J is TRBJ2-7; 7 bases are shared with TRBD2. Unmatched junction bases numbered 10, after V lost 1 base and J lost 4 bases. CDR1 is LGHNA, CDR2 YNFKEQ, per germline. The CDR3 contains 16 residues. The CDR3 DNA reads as TGTGCCAGCAGCCAAGCAAGAGCGGGATTGATTTACGAGCAGTACTTC. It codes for CASSQARAGLIYEQYF.

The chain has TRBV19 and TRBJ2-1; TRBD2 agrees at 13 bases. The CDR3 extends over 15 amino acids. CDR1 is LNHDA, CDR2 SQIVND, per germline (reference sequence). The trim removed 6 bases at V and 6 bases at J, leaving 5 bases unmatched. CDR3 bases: TGTGCCAGTAGGGCCGGGACTAGCGGGGCCAATGAGCAGTTCTTC. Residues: CASRAGTSGANEQFF.

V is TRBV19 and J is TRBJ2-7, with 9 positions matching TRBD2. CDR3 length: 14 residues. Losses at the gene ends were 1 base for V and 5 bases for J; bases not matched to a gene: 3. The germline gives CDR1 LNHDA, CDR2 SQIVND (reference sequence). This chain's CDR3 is CASSIGGRVNEQYF. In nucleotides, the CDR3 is TGTGCCAGTAGTATAGGCGGGAGGGTTAACGAGCAGTACTTC.

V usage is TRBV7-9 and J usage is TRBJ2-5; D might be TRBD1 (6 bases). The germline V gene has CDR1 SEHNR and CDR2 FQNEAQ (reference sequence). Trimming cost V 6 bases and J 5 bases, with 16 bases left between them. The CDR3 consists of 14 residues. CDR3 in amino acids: CASREGGVGETQYF. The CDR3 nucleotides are TGTGCCAGCAGAGAAGGGGGAGTTGGGGAGACCCAGTACTTC.

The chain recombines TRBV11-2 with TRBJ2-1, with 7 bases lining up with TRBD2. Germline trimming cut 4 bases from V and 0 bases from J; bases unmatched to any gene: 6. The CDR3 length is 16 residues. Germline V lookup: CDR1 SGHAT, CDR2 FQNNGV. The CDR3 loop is CASSSPAGSSYNEQFF. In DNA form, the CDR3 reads TGTGCCAGCAGCTCCCCAGCGGGGAGCTCCTACAATGAGCAGTTCTTC.

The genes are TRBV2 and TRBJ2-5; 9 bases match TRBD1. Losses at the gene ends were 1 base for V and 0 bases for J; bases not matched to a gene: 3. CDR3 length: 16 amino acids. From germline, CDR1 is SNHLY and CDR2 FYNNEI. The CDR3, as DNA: TGTGCCAGCAGTGAAGGGACAGGGGCCAACCAAGAGACCCAGTACTTC. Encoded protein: CASSEGTGANQETQYF.